This TCR beta chain was documented in a study of Graves' ophthalmopathy and Graves' hyperthyroidism. About this clonotype itself: Its antigen is unidentified.

CDR1 and CDR2 (germline): SGHTA, FQGNSA. The CDR3 spans 16 residues. V lost 0 bases and J lost 0, with 9 bases in between. Amplification of TCR beta CDR3 regions used RNA transcripts. Scientists carried out first-round RT-PCR using HTBI primers and then a second-round multiplex PCR. Each CDR3 protein gets one entry after TCRdb re-called the multiplex PCR reads with MiXCR. The sample lists 230,000 or so distinct CDR3 sequences, 45% occurring once. General study results and limits: A majority of expanded thyroid clonotypes exceeding 0.001 frequency were likewise present in blood.

The rearrangement joins TRBV7-2 to TRBJ1-3; a weak D match, TRBD1 (6 bases). This clonotype was sampled from an adult man with Graves' ophthalmopathy. The sequenced sample consisted of peripheral blood. This CDR3 reads CASSLAGGPSGNTIYF. The DNA of the CDR3 is TGTGCCAGCAGCTTAGCCGGGGGGCCCTCTGGAAACACCATATATTTT.